This entry is about one TCR beta chain. Its antigen is undetermined. V lost 4 bases and J lost 1; bases outside the gene matches: 7. CDR1 and CDR2 from the germline V gene are MNHEY and SMNVEV (reference sequence). This CDR3 region has 17 residues. The entry originates in a study of T-cell memory formation after mild COVID-19. The wider study: The two donors had largely donor-specific TCR clusters. Study-level results: The study found contracting CD4+ clones mainly in CM and EM and contracting CD8+ clones in EMRA.

Researchers used 5'RACE with constant-segment primers to make TCR alpha and TCR beta cDNA libraries that carry sample barcodes and UMIs. TCRdb used MiXCR to reprocess the 5' RACE reads, holding one entry per CDR3 protein. This sample has some 120,000 distinct CDR3 sequences, with about 15% found just once. The sample taken for sequencing was PBMCs or a T cell subset sorted from them (not recorded which). V and J are TRBV27 and TRBJ2-1; 10 bases align to TRBD2. The sequence was collected from a man in his late teens or twenties who had mild COVID-19 (a few samples of this study predate the infection). Cell type and time point are not known. CDR3 bases: TGTGCCAGCAGTTGGTTTAGCGGGGGGTCTTCCTACAATGAGCAGTTCTTC. It yields the protein CASSWFSGGSSYNEQFF.